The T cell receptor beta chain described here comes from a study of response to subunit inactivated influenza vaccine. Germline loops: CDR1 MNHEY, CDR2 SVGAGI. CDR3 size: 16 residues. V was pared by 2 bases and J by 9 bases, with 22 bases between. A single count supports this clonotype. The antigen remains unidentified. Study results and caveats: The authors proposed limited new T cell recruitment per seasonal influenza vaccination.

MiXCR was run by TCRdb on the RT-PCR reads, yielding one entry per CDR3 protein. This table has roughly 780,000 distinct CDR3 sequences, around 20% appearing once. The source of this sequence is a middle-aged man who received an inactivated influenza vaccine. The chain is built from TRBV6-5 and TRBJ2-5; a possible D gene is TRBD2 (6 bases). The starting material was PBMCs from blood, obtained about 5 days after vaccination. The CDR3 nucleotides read TGTGCCAGCAGTTACGGGGGGAACCGGCAATGGGCGTCCCAGTACTTC. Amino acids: CASSYGGNRQWASQYF.